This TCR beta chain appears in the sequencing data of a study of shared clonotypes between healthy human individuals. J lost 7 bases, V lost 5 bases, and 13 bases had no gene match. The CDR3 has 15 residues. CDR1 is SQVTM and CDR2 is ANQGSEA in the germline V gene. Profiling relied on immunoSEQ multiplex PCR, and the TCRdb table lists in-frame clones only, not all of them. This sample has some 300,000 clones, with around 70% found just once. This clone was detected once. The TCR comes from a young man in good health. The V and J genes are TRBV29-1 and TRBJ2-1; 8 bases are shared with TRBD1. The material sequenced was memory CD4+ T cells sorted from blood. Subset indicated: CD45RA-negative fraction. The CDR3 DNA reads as TGCAGCGTTTTCCAGGGGGCTTTGGGGGTGAATGAGCAGTTCTTC. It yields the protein CSVFQGALGVNEQFF.